Below, 17 T cell receptor beta chains from the same sample are listed, as sequenced in a study of blood T cell repertoires in COVID-19. Sequencing was performed with immunoSEQ multiplex PCR; in TCRdb, only in-frame clones are kept and a portion is missing. Here the sample spans more than 75,000 clones, 84% being singletons. Material for sequencing was peripheral blood. Receptors were obtained from a man in his 60s with acute or convalescent COVID-19.

This clone came up a few times. The chain links TRBV3-1 (or the pseudogene TRBV3-2) to TRBJ1-3; D is perhaps TRBD1 (5 bases). The V end was cut by 1 base, the J end by 0 bases, with 10 bases between. Looked up from germline, CDR1 is LGHDT and CDR2 is YNNKEL (reference sequence). The CDR3 extends over 16 amino acids. CDR3 residues: CASSQVGGGSGNTIYF. CDR3 DNA: TGTGCCAGCAGCCAAGTGGGGGGGGGCTCTGGAAACACCATATATTTT.

The V call is TRBV28, the J call TRBJ2-3; 7 positions agree with TRBD2. This CDR3 has 16 amino acids. With 4 bases clipped from V and 0 bases from J, the junction kept 7 bases outside the gene matches. CDR1 is MDHEN, CDR2 SYDVKM, per germline. CDR3 amino acids: CASSSPRAGSTDTQYF. The CDR3 DNA reads as TGTGCCAGCAGTTCACCCAGAGCGGGGAGCACAGATACGCAGTATTTT. The variable domain in full, completed from reference TRBV28 and TRBJ2-3, reads DVKVTQSSRYLVKRTGEKVFLECVQDMDHENMFWYRQDPGLGLRLIYFSYDVKMKEKGDIPEGYSVSREKKERFSLILESASTNQTSMYLCASSSPRAGSTDTQYFGPGTRLTVL.

This clone is a singleton in its sample. This chain uses TRBV19 with TRBJ1-5; possibly TRBD1 for D (6 bases). V lost 1 base to trimming and J lost 8 bases, with 18 bases between them. Germline V lookup: CDR1 LNHDA, CDR2 SQIVND (reference sequence). This CDR3 contains 16 residues. The CDR3 nucleotides read TGTGCCAGTAGTATAGGATTATCAGGGGCCGCGGAGCCCCAGCATTTT. The encoded protein is CASSIGLSGAAEPQHF.

This CDR3 is CASSEARGTGVGYTF. DNA for the CDR3: TGTGCCAGCAGTGAAGCGCGAGGGACAGGGGTCGGCTACACCTTC. The chain recombines TRBV2 with TRBJ1-2; 10 bases fit TRBD1. The CDR3 is made up of 15 amino acids. The germline V gene has CDR1 SNHLY and CDR2 FYNNEI. The junction had 6 bases not matched to a gene; V was cut back by 0 bases and J by 8 bases.

This chain joins TRBV2 and TRBJ1-5; the match to TRBD1 covers 7 bases. V was pared by 4 bases and J by 4 bases, with 7 bases of the junction left unmatched. From germline, CDR1 is SNHLY and CDR2 FYNNEI. The CDR3 totals 15 residues. The CDR3 spells CASSVQQGPNQPQHF. The DNA of the CDR3 is TGTGCCAGCAGTGTCCAACAGGGGCCTAATCAGCCCCAGCATTTT.

CDR3 sequence (DNA): TGTGCCAGCAGCTCAGGGGGCCTAGTGACCGGGGAGCTGTTTTTT. It encodes CASSSGGLVTGELFF. This chain connects TRBV11-2 to TRBJ2-2, with 8 nucleotides matching TRBD1. The V segment lost 4 bases and the J segment 5 bases; nucleotides outside the gene matches: 6. CDR1 is SGHAT and CDR2 is FQNNGV in the germline V gene. The CDR3 is 15 residues long.

This clone occurred a few times. The CDR3 DNA sequence: TGCAGCGTTGAAGATTGGGGGGAGGATCATAATTCACCCCTCCACTTT. It yields the protein CSVEDWGEDHNSPLHF. The rearrangement joins TRBV29-1 to TRBJ1-6; possibly TRBD1 for D (5 bases). Trimming took 0 bases from V and 5 from J, leaving 14 bases between them. The CDR3 has 16 residues. Germline CDR1 and CDR2: SQVTM and ANQGSEA.

V usage is TRBV28 and J usage is TRBJ2-2, with D unclear. This CDR3 comprises 14 residues. Germline V gene lookup returns CDR1 MDHEN and CDR2 SYDVKM. With 3 bases removed from V and 1 base from J, the gap between germline ends came to 6 bases. This CDR3 reads CASSFTVNTGELFF. As DNA, the CDR3 is TGTGCCAGCAGTTTTACGGTGAACACCGGGGAGCTGTTTTTT.

This sequence joins TRBV5-1 and TRBJ2-2; 8 bases map to TRBD1. CDR1 and CDR2 from the germline V gene are SGHRS and YFSETQ. The CDR3 consists of 15 residues. Trimming cost V 4 bases and J 1 base; bases outside gene matches: 3. CDR3 sequence (DNA): TGCGCCAGCAGCAGAGGACAGGGGAACACCGGGGAGCTGTTTTTT. Protein: CASSRGQGNTGELFF.

The CDR3 sequence: CASSLGGSKGYTF. DNA of the CDR3: TGTGCCAGCAGTCTGGGGGGGAGTAAGGGCTACACCTTC. The chain is built from TRBV7-2 and TRBJ1-2; D is perhaps TRBD1 (5 bases). Germline assignment: CDR1 SGHTA and CDR2 FQGNSA. The CDR3 runs 13 residues. Trimming left V 6 bases short and J 8 bases short, with 16 bases between.

This clone came up once. The gene calls are TRBV19 and TRBJ2-7, with D possibly being TRBD1 (6 bases). The germline CDR1 and CDR2 sequences are LNHDA and SQIVND (reference sequence). CDR3 length equals 13 residues. The V gene lost 6 bases and the J gene lost 5 bases, with 14 bases spanning the gap. This CDR3 is CASSGQGHHEQYF. For the CDR3, the DNA is TGTGCCAGTAGCGGGCAGGGGCACCACGAGCAGTACTTC.

The chain links TRBV6-6 to TRBJ1-5, with D possibly being TRBD1 (6 bases). V was pared by 6 bases and J by 5 bases, with 11 bases between. The CDR3 runs to 13 residues. The germline gives CDR1 MNHNY, CDR2 SVGAGI (reference sequence). CDR3 in amino acids: CASRRQDDQPQHF. The CDR3 nucleotides are TGTGCCAGCAGAAGACAGGATGATCAGCCCCAGCATTTT.

This chain uses TRBV3-1 (or the pseudogene TRBV3-2) with TRBJ2-1; D is unclear. Looked up from germline, CDR1 is LGHDT and CDR2 is YNNKEL (reference sequence). The CDR3 spans 12 residues. With 2 bases removed from V and 4 bases from J, the gap between germline ends came to 3 bases. The CDR3 loop is CASSQRYNEQFF. The CDR3, as DNA: TGTGCCAGCAGCCAACGGTACAATGAGCAGTTCTTC.

V is TRBV3-1 (or the pseudogene TRBV3-2) and J is TRBJ2-5; possibly TRBD2 for D (6 bases). The length of the CDR3 is 12 residues. Trimming left V 4 bases short and J 4 bases short, with 7 bases between. Per germline, CDR1 LGHDT and CDR2 YNNKEL (reference sequence). CDR3 sequence (DNA): TGTGCCAGCAGCCGGGGGGTAGAGACCCAGTACTTC. It codes for CASSRGVETQYF.

The V and J genes are TRBV5-6 and TRBJ2-7; a possible D gene is TRBD1 (6 bases). The CDR3 runs to 13 residues. The V gene lost 7 bases and the J gene lost 2 bases, with 13 bases spanning the gap. Germline CDR1 SGHDT, CDR2 YYEEEE. CDR3 region: CASSRGWAYEQYV. CDR3 DNA sequence: TGTGCCAGCTCCAGGGGTTGGGCCTACGAGCAGTACGTC.

The V and J genes are TRBV7-9 and TRBJ2-2; D is unclear. The germline V and J ends were trimmed by 7 bases and 6 bases, with 15 bases remaining between them. From germline, CDR1 is SEHNR and CDR2 FQNEAQ (reference sequence). The CDR3 is 14 residues long. DNA of the CDR3: TGTGCCAGCAATGCGGTAAAGTCGTCCGGGGAGCTGTTTTTT. Its translation: CASNAVKSSGELFF.

The chain's CDR3 is CASSETRSSYNEQFF. The CDR3 DNA reads TGTGCCAGCAGTGAAACGAGGAGCTCCTACAATGAGCAGTTCTTC. The V call is TRBV2, the J call TRBJ2-1; D gene unclear. This CDR3 is built from 15 residues. The V end lost 2 bases, the J end lost 0 bases, and 8 bases lay between the germline ends. The germline gives CDR1 SNHLY, CDR2 FYNNEI.